These 5 T cell receptor beta chains share one sample of origin, sequenced in a study of blood T cell repertoires in COVID-19 (TCRdb year 2020). Library preparation used the immunoSEQ multiplex PCR assay. TCRdb holds this immuneACCESS table with in-frame rearrangements only. Some clones are missing; in checked studies, unresolved V genes explain under half, and the rest has no known cause. The sample table lists approximately 210,000 clones, about 88% of them with a count of one. Roughly 6.2% of the sample is taken by the ten largest. Sequencing input: peripheral blood. These receptors all stem from a woman aged 40 to 55 who had recovered from COVID-19.

The CDR3 nucleotides read TGTGCCAGCAGTGGGGGACAGGGGAGTGGCTACACCTTC. Translated: CASSGGQGSGYTF. The chain links TRBV12-3 or TRBV12-4 to TRBJ1-2; 10 nucleotides align to TRBD1. Unmatched junction bases numbered 4, after V lost 5 bases and J lost 7 bases. The CDR3 length is 13 residues.

V and J are TRBV6-2 or TRBV6-3 and TRBJ1-1; D is uncertain. This CDR3 is 15 amino acids long. The V and J ends lost 4 bases and 4 bases respectively, with 16 bases between them. The germline V gene has CDR1 MNHEY and CDR2 SVGEGT. Written as DNA, the CDR3 is TGTGCCAGCAGTTTGGAGCCGGCAGTGGGCACTGAAGCTTTCTTT. Residues: CASSLEPAVGTEAFF.

CDR3 region: CAWIHSGGSSYEQYF. DNA for the CDR3: TGTGCCTGGATACACTCAGGCGGGAGCTCCTACGAGCAGTACTTC. The chain combines TRBV30 with TRBJ2-7, with 7 bases fitting TRBD2. The CDR3 is 15 residues long. Per germline, CDR1 GTSNPN and CDR2 SVGIG (reference sequence). V dropped 4 bases and J dropped 0; count of bases not matched to a gene: 9. The full variable domain, rest sourced from reference TRBV30 and TRBJ2-7, is SQTIHQWPATLVQPVGSPLSLECTVEGTSNPNLYWYRQAAGRGLQLLFYSVGIGQISSEVPQNLSASRPQDRQFILSSKKLLLSDSGFYLCAWIHSGGSSYEQYFGPGTRLTVT.

This sequence joins TRBV5-1 and TRBJ1-3, with a tentative D call TRBD1 (5 bases). Trimming shortened V by 0 bases and J by 0 bases, and 13 bases separated the two germline ends. CDR3 size: 17 residues. Germline V gene lookup returns CDR1 SGHRS and CDR2 YFSETQ. The DNA for the CDR3 is TGCGCCAGCAGCTTGGATCCCCCGGACACCTCTGGAAACACCATATATTTT. Protein sequence: CASSLDPPDTSGNTIYF.

This chain uses TRBV5-4 with TRBJ1-2; 7 nucleotides match TRBD1. This CDR3 is built from 15 residues. The germline V gene has CDR1 SGHNT and CDR2 YYREEE (reference sequence). Trimming cost V 0 bases and J 3 bases; bases outside gene matches: 5. This CDR3 reads CASSLDLQGDYGYTF. The CDR3 DNA sequence: TGTGCCAGCAGCTTGGATTTGCAGGGGGACTATGGCTACACCTTC. Combining the CDR3 with reference TRBV5-4 and TRBJ1-2 gives the whole variable domain ETGVTQSPTHLIKTRGQQVTLRCSSQSGHNTVSWYQQALGQGPQFIFQYYREEENGRGNFPPRFSGLQFPNYSSELNVNALELDDSALYLCASSLDLQGDYGYTFGSGTRLTVV.